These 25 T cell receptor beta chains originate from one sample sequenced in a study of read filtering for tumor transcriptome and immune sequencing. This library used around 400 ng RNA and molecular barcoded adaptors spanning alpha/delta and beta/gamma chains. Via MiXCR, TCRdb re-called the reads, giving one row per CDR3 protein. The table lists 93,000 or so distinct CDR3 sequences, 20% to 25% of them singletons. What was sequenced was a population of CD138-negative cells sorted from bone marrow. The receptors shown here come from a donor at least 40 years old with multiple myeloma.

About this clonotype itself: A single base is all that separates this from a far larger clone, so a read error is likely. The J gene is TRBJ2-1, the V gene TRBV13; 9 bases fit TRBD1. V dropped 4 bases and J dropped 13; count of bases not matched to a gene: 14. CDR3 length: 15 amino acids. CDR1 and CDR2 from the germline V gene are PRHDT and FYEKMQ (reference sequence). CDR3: CASSSGQGIQETQFF. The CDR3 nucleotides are TGTGCCAGCAGCTCGGGACAGGGAATCCAAGAGACCCAGTTCTTC. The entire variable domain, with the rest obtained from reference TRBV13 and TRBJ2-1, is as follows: AAGVIQSPRHLIKEKRETATLKCYPIPRHDTVYWYQQGPGQDPQFLISFYEKMQSDKGSIPDRFSAQQFSDYHSELNMSSLELGDSALYFCASSSGQGIQETQFFGPGTRLTVL.

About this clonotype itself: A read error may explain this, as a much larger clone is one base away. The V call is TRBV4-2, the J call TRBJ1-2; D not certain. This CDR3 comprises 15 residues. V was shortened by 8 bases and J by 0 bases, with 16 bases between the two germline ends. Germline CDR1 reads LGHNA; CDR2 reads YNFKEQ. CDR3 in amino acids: CASCLTDGTNYGYTF. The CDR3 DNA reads TGTGCCAGCTGCCTAACGGACGGAACTAACTATGGCTACACCTTC.

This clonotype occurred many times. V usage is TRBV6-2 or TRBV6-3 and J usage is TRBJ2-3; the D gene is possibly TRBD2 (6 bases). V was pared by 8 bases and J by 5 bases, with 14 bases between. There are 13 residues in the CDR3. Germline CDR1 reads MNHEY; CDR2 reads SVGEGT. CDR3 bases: TGTGCCAGCTGGGCTTGGGGAGGAGATACGCAGTATTTT. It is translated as CASWAWGGDTQYF.

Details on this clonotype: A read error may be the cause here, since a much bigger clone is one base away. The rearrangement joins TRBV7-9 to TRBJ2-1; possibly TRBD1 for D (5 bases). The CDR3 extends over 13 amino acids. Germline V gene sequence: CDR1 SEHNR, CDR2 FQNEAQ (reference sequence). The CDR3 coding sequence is TGTTCCAGCAGCAACTCCAGGGCCTATGAGCAGTTCTTC. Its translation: CSSSNSRAYEQFF.

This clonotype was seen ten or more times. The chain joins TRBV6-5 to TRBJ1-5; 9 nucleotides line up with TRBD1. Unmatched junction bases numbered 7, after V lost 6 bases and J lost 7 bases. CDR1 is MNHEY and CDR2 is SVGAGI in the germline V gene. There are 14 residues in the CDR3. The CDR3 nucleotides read TGTGCCAGCAGCAGGGACAGGGATGGCCAGCCCCAGCATTTT. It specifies CASSRDRDGQPQHF.

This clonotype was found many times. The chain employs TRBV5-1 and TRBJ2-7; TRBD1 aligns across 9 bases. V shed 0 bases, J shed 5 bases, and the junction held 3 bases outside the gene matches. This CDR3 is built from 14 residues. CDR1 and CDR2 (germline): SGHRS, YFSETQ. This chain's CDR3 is CASSLGGTGNEQYF. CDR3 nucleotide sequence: TGCGCCAGCAGCTTGGGGGGGACAGGGAACGAGCAGTACTTC.

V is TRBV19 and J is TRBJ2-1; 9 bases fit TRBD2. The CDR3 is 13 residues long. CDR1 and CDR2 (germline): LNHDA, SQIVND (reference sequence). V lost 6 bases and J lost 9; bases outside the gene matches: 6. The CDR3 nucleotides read TGTGCCAGTAGAATTAGCGGGGGAGTTGAGCAGTTCTTC. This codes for CASRISGGVEQFF.

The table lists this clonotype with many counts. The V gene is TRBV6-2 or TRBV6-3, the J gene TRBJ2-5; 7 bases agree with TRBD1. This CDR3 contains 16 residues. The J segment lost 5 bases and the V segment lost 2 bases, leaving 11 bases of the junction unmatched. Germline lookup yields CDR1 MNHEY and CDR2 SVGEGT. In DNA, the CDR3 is TGTGCCAGCAGTTACCGGGGACAGTCGGTCGGGGAGACCCAGTACTTC. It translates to CASSYRGQSVGETQYF.

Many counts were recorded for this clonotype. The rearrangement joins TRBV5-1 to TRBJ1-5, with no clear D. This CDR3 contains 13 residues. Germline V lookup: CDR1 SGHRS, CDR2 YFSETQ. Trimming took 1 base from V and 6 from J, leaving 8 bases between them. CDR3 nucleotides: TGCGCCAGCAGCTTGACCCCTGGTCAGCCCCAGCATTTT. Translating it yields CASSLTPGQPQHF.

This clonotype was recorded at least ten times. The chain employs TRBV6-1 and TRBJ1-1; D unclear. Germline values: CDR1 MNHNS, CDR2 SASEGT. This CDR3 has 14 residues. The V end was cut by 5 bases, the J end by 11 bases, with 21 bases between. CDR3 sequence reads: CASSPQPGRLEAFF. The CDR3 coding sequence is TGTGCCAGCAGTCCTCAACCTGGGCGGTTAGAGGCTTTCTTT.

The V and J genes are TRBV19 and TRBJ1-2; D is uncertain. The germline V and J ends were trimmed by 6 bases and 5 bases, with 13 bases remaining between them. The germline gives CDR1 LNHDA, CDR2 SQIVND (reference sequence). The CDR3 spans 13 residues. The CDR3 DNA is TGTGCCAGTAGCCTGGACCCACCGTATGGCTACACCTTC. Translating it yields CASSLDPPYGYTF.

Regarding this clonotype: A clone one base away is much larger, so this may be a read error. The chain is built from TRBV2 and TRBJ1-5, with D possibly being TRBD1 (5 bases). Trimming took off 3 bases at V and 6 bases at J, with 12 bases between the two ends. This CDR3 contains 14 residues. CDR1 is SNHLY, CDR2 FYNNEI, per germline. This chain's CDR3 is CASSEGPQGQPQHF. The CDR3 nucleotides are TGTGCCAGCAGTGAGGGACCGCAAGGTCAGCCCCAGCATTTT.

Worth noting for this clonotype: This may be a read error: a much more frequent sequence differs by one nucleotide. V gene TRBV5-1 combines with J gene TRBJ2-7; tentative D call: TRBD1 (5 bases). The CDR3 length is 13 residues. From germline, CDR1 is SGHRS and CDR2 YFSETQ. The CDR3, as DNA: TGCGCCAACAGCTTTAACAGGAACTACGAGCAGTACTTC. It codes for CANSFNRNYEQYF.

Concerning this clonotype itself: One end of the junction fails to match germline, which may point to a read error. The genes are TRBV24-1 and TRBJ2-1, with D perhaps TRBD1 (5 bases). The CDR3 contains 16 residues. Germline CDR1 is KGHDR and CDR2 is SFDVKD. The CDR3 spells CSTSDPLTVSNNEQFF. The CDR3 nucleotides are TGTTCCACCAGTGATCCCCTGACAGTCTCCAACAATGAGCAGTTCTTC.

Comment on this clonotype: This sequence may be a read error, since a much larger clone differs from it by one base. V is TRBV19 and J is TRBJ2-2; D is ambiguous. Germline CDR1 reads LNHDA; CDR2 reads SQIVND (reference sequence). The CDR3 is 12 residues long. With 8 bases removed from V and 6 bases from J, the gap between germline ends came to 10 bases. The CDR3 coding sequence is TGTGCCAGTCGTCTGATGGCCGGGGAGCTGTTTTTT. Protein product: CASRLMAGELFF. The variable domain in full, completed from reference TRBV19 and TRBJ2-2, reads DGGITQSPKYLFRKEGQNVTLSCEQNLNHDAMYWYRQDPGQGLRLIYYSQIVNDFQKGDIAEGYSVSREKKESFPLTVTSAQKNPTAFYLCASRLMAGELFFGEGSRLTVL.

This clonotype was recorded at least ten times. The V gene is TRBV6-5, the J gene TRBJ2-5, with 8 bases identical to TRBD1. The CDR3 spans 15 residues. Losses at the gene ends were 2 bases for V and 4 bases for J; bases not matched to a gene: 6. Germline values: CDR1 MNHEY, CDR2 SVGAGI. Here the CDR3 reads CASSYDRGRVETQYF. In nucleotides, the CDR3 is TGTGCCAGCAGTTACGACAGGGGAAGGGTAGAGACCCAGTACTTC.

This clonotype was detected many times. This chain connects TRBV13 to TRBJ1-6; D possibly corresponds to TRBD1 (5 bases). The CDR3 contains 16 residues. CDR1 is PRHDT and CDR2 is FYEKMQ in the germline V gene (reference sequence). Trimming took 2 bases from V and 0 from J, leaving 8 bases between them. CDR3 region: CASSLKGFSYNSPLHF. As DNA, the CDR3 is TGTGCCAGCAGCTTAAAGGGGTTCTCCTATAATTCACCCCTCCACTTT.

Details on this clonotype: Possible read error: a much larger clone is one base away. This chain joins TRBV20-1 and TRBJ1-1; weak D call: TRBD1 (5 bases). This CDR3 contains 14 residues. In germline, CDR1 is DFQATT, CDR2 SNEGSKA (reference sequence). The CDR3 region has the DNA TGCAGTGTCGGCGCCCCGGGGGTGAACACTGAAGCTCTCTTT. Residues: CSVGAPGVNTEALF.

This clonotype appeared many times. The CDR3 DNA follows: TGCAGCGGTCTCCGGGAGAACACCGGGGAGCTGTTTTTT. It yields the protein CSGLRENTGELFF. J is TRBJ2-2 and V is TRBV29-1, with a weak D call TRBD2 (5 bases). CDR3 length equals 13 residues. V lost 7 bases and J lost 1, with 10 bases in between. CDR1 SQVTM and CDR2 ANQGSEA come from the germline V gene.

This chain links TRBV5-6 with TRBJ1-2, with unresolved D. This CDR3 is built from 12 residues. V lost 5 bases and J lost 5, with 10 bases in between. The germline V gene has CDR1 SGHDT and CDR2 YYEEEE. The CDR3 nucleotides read TGTGCCAGCAGACAAGAACTTTATGGCTACACCTTC. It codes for CASRQELYGYTF.

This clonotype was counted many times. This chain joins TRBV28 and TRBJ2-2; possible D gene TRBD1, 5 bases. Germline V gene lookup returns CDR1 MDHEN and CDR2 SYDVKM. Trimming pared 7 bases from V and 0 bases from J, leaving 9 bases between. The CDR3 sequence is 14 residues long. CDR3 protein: CASIGQANTGELFF. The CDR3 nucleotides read TGTGCCAGCATAGGACAAGCGAACACCGGGGAGCTGTTTTTT. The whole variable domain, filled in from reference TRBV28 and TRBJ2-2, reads DVKVTQSSRYLVKRTGEKVFLECVQDMDHENMFWYRQDPGLGLRLIYFSYDVKMKEKGDIPEGYSVSREKKERFSLILESASTNQTSMYLCASIGQANTGELFFGEGSRLTVL.

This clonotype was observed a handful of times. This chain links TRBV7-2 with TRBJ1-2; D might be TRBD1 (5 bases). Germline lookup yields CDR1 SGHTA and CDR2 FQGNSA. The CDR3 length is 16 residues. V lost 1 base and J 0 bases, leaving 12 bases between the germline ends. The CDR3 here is CASSLVTQGANYGYTF. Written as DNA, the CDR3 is TGTGCCAGCAGCTTAGTTACGCAGGGCGCTAACTATGGCTACACCTTC.

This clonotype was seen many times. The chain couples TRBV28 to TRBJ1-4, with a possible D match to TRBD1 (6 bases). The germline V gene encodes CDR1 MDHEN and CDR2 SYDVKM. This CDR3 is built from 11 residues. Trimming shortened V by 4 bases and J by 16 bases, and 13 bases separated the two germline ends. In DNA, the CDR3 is TGTGCCAGCAGTTCCGCACAGGGCCCGTTTTTT. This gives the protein CASSSAQGPFF.

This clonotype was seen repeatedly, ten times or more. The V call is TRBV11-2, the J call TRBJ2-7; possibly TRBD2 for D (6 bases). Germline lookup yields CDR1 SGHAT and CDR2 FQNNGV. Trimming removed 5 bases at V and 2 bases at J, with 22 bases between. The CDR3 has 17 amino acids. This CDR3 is CASSLLRRASWTYEQYF. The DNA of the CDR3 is TGTGCCAGCAGCCTCCTCCGGAGGGCATCCTGGACCTACGAGCAGTACTTC.

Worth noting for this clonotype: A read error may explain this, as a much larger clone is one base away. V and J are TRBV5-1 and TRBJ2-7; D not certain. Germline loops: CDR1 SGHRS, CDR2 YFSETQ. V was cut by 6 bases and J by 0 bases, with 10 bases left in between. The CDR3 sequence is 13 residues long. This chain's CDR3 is CASNGHSSYEQYF. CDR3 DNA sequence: TGCGCCAGCAATGGTCACAGCTCCTACGAGCAGTACTTC.